These T cell receptor beta chains were read from a single sample in a study of blood T cell repertoires in COVID-19. The data were produced by immunoSEQ multiplex PCR, yet TCRdb's version contains in-frame clones alone and is incomplete. The sample lists some 110,000 clones, about 89% occurring once. The sample taken for sequencing was peripheral blood. These receptors were obtained from a human donor in a cohort sampled during active COVID-19. Both conserved end residues are part of each CDR3. D genes are given only for firm matches. Part of the rows lack a size; the others show once, few, many or a class for expanded clones.

TRBV27	TRBJ1-4	NA	NA	CASSGGYGKLFF	TGTGCCAGCAGTGGCGGTTACGGAAAACTGTTTTTT
TRBV2	TRBJ1-2	once	TRBD1	CASSLRGRLGGYTF	TGTGCCAGCAGTCTCAGGGGGCGTTTGGGAGGCTACACCTTC
TRBV15	TRBJ2-2	few	NA	CATSALSGLNTGELFF	TGTGCCACCAGCGCCCTTTCGGGACTGAACACCGGGGAGCTGTTTTTT
TRBV19	TRBJ2-2	NA	TRBD2	CASSLGGGTTGELFF	TGTGCCAGTAGTCTCGGGGGGGGCACCACCGGGGAGCTGTTTTTT
TRBV18	TRBJ1-5	NA	TRBD1	CASSPGTGGSNQPQHF	TGTGCCAGCTCACCAGGGACAGGGGGCAGCAATCAGCCCCAGCATTTT
TRBV6-5	TRBJ2-1	NA	TRBD1	CASKPGTGVVEQFF	TGTGCCAGCAAACCCGGGACAGGGGTGGTTGAGCAGTTCTTC
TRBV5-8	TRBJ1-6	NA	TRBD1	CASSWGQGLSPLHF	TGTGCCAGCAGCTGGGGACAGGGTTTGTCACCCCTCCACTTT
TRBV28	TRBJ1-2	NA	NA	CASSGRRGTYGYTF	TGTGCCAGCAGCGGGCGGAGGGGTACCTATGGCTACACCTTC
TRBV5-5	TRBJ2-5	NA	TRBD1	CASSQWDRGETQYF	TGTGCCAGCAGCCAATGGGACAGGGGAGAGACCCAGTACTTC
TRBV5-4	TRBJ2-7	NA	NA	CASSLLPGTYEQYF	TGTGCCAGCAGCCTCCTACCAGGTACCTACGAGCAGTACTTC
TRBV2	TRBJ2-4	NA	TRBD1	CASSLDRVAKNIQYF	TGTGCCAGCAGTTTAGACAGGGTAGCCAAAAACATTCAGTACTTC
TRBV6-5	TRBJ2-5	NA	TRBD2	CASSYSTGGVAQYF	TGTGCCAGCAGTTACTCGACGGGGGGGGTTGCCCAGTACTTC
TRBV6-5	TRBJ2-3	NA	TRBD1	CASSRDSPSTDTQYF	TGTGCCAGCAGCCGGGACAGCCCTAGCACAGATACGCAGTATTTT
TRBV11-3	TRBJ1-1	NA	NA	CASSSTGWESTNTEAFF	TGTGCCAGCAGCTCCACAGGGTGGGAGAGTACGAACACTGAAGCTTTCTTT
TRBV11-2	TRBJ2-1	NA	TRBD2	CASSRTGLAGRNEQFF	TGTGCCAGCAGCCGAACAGGACTAGCGGGGCGAAATGAGCAGTTCTTC
TRBV16	TRBJ1-5	few	TRBD1	CASGQEHNQPQHF	TGTGCCTCCGGACAGGAGCACAATCAGCCCCAGCATTTT
TRBV15	TRBJ1-4	NA	NA	CATSRGQRNEKLFF	TGTGCCACCAGCAGAGGTCAGAGGAATGAAAAACTGTTTTTT
TRBV19	TRBJ2-1	NA	NA	CASSIYRQTYNEQFF	TGTGCCAGTAGTATATACCGCCAGACCTACAATGAGCAGTTCTTC
TRBV5-1	TRBJ1-1	NA	NA	CASSHGQSINMNTEAFF	TGCGCCAGCAGCCATGGACAGTCTATAAACATGAACACTGAAGCTTTCTTT
TRBV7-3	TRBJ2-2	NA	NA	CASSSLLGQLNTGELFF	TGTGCCAGCAGCTCCTTGCTAGGACAGCTTAACACCGGGGAGCTGTTTTTT
TRBV4-1	TRBJ1-2	NA	TRBD1	CASSQPKTKGQGDYGYTF	TGCGCCAGCAGCCAACCAAAGACCAAGGGACAGGGTGACTATGGCTACACCTTC
TRBV2	TRBJ1-5	NA	NA	CASTAGRVNQPQHF	TGTGCCAGCACTGCGGGGAGAGTGAATCAGCCCCAGCATTTT
TRBV2	TRBJ1-6	NA	NA	CASSEALHGDSLSSYNSPLHF	TGTGCCAGCAGTGAAGCGCTTCATGGGGACTCTCTAAGCTCCTATAATTCACCCCTCCACTTT